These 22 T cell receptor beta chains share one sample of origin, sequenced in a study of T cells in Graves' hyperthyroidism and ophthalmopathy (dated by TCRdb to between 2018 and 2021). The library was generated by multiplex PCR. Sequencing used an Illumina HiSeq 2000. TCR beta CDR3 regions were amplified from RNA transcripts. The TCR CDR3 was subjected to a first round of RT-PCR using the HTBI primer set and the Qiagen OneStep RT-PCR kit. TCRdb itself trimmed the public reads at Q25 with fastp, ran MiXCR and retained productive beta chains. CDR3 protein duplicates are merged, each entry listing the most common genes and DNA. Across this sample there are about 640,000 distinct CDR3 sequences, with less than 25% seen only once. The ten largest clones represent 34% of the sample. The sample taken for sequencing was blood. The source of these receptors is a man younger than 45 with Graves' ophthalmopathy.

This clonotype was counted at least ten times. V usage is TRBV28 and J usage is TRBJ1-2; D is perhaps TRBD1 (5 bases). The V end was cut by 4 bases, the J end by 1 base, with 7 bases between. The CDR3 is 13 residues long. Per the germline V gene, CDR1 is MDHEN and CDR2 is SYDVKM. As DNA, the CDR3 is TGTGCCAGCAGTTCGCAGGGTAACTATGGCTACACCTTC. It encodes CASSSQGNYGYTF.

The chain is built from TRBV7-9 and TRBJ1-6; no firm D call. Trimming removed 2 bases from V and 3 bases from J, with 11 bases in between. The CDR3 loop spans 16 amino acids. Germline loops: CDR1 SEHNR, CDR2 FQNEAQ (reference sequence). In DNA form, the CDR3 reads TGTGCCAGCAGCTTATCAGGAAAGGGCTATAATTCACCCCTCCACTTT. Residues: CASSLSGKGYNSPLHF.

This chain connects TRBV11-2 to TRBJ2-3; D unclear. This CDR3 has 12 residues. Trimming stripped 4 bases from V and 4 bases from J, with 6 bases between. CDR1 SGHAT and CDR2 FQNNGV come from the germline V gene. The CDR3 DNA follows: TGTGCCAGCAGCTCGCAATCAGATACGCAGTATTTT. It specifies CASSSQSDTQYF. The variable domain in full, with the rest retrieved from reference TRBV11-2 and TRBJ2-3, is EAGVAQSPRYKIIEKRQSVAFWCNPISGHATLYWYQQILGQGPKLLIQFQNNGVVDDSQLPKDRFSAERLKGVDSTLKIQPAKLEDSAVYLCASSSQSDTQYFGPGTRLTVL.

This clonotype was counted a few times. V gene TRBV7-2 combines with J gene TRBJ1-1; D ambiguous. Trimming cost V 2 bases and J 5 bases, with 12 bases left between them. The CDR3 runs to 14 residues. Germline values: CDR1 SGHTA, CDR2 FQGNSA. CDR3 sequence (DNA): TGTGCCAGCAGCTTACGGGCAAGGAATACTGAAGCTTTCTTT. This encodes CASSLRARNTEAFF.

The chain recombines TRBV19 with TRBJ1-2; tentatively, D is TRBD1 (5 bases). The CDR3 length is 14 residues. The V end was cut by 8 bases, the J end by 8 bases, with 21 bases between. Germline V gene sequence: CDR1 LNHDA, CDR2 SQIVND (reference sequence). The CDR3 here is CASGHGGRASGYTF. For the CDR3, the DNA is TGTGCCAGTGGGCATGGTGGCAGGGCTAGCGGCTACACCTTC.

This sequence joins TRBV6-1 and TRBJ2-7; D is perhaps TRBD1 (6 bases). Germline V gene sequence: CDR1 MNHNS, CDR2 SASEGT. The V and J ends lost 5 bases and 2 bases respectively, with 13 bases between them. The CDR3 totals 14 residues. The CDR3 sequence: CASSSEHRAYEQYF. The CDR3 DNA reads TGTGCCAGCAGTTCCGAGCACAGGGCCTACGAGCAGTACTTC.

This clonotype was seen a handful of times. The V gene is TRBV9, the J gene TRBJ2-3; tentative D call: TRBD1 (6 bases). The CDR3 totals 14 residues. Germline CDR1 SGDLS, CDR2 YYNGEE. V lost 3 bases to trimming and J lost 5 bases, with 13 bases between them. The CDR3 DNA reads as TGTGCCAGCAGCGCCATGGGGGCCAGAGATACGCAGTATTTT. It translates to CASSAMGARDTQYF.

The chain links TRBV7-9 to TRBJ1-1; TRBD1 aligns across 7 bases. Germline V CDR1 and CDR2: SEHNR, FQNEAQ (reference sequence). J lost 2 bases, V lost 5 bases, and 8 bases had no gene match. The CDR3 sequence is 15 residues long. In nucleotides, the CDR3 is TGTGCCAGCAGCCCTAAAGGGACAGCAAACACTGAAGCTTTCTTT. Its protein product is CASSPKGTANTEAFF.

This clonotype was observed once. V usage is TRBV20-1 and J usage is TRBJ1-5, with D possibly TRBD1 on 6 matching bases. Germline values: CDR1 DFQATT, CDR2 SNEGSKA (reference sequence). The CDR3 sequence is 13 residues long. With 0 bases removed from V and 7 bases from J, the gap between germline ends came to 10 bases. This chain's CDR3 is CSARDLGGQPQHF. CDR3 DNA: TGCAGTGCTAGAGATCTCGGGGGCCAGCCCCAGCATTTT.

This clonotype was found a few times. The CDR3 DNA is TGCGCCAGCAGCTCAACCGGGACAGGGGAGTTTGATGAGCAGTTCTTC. Protein sequence: CASSSTGTGEFDEQFF. This chain joins TRBV5-1 and TRBJ2-1; 10 nucleotides line up with TRBD1. Per germline, CDR1 SGHRS and CDR2 YFSETQ. The trim removed 3 bases at V and 8 bases at J, leaving 11 bases unmatched. The CDR3 runs 16 residues.

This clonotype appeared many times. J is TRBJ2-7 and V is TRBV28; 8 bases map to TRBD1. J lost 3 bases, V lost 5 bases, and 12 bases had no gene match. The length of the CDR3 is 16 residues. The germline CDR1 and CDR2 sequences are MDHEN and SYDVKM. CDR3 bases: TGTGCCAGCAGTCCCGCTGGACAGGGTTTGTACTACGAGCAGTACTTC. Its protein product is CASSPAGQGLYYEQYF.

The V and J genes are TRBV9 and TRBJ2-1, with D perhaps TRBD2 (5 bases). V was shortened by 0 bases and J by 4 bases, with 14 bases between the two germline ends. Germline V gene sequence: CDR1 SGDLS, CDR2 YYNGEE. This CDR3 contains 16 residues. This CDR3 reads CASSVVERREYNEQFF. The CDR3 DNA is TGTGCCAGCAGCGTAGTCGAGCGGAGAGAGTACAATGAGCAGTTCTTC.

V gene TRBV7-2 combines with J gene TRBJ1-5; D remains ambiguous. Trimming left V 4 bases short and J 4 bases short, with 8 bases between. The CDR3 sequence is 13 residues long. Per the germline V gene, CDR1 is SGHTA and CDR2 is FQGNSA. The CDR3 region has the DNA TGTGCCAGCAGCTACACAGAGAATCAGCCCCAGCATTTT. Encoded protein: CASSYTENQPQHF.

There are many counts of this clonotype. This CDR3 is CASSQDEGQTYEQYF. Written as DNA, the CDR3 is TGTGCCAGCAGCCAAGATGAGGGACAGACCTACGAGCAGTACTTC. V and J are TRBV3-1 and TRBJ2-7, with 7 bases identical to TRBD1. CDR1 is LGHDT, CDR2 YNNKEL, per germline (reference sequence). J lost 2 bases, V lost 0 bases, and 4 bases had no gene match. The CDR3 length is 15 residues.

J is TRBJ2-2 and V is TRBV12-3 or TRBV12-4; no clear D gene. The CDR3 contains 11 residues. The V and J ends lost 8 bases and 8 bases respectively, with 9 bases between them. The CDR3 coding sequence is TGTGCCAGCTTTTTTCAGGGGGAGCTGTTTTTT. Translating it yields CASFFQGELFF.

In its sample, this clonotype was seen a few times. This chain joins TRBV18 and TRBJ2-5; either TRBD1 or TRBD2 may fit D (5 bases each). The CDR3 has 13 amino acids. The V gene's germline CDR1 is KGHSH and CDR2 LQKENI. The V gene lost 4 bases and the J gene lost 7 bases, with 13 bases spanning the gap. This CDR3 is CASSLGTPGTQYF. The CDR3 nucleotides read TGTGCCAGCTCACTTGGGACCCCTGGGACCCAGTACTTC.

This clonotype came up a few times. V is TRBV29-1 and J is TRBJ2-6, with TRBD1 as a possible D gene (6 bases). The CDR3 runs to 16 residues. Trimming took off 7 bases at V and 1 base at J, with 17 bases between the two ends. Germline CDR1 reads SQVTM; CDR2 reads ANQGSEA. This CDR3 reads CSARSITGSGANVLTF. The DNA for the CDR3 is TGCAGCGCCAGGTCCATAACAGGGTCTGGGGCCAACGTCCTGACTTTC.

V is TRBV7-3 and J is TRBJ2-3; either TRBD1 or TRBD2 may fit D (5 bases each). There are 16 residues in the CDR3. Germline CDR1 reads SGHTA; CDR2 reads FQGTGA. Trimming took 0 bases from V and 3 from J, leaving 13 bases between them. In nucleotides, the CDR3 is TGTGCCAGCAGCTTAACGTCGGGCAGGGAGACAGATACGCAGTATTTT. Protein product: CASSLTSGRETDTQYF.

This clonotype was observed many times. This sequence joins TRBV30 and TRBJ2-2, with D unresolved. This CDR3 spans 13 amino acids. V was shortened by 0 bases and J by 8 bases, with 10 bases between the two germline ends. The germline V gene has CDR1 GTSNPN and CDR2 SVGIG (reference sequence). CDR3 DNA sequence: TGTGCCTGGAGTGTATTTTCGATGGGGGAGCTGTTTTTT. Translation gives CAWSVFSMGELFF. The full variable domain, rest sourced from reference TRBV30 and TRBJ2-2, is SQTIHQWPATLVQPVGSPLSLECTVEGTSNPNLYWYRQAAGRGLQLLFYSVGIGQISSEVPQNLSASRPQDRQFILSSKKLLLSDSGFYLCAWSVFSMGELFFGEGSRLTVL.

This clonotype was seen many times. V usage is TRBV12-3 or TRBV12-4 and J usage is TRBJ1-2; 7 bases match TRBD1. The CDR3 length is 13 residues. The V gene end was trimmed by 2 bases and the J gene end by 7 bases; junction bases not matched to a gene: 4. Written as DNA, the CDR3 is TGTGCCAGCAGTTTATTGACAGGGACTGGCTACACCTTC. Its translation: CASSLLTGTGYTF.

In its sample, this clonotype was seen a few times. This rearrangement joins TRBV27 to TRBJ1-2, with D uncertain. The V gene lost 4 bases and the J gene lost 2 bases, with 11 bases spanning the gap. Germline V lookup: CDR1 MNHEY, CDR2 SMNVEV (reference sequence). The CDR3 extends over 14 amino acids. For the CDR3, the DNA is TGTGCCAGCAGTTCCCCGGAACAGAACTATGGCTACACCTTC. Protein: CASSSPEQNYGYTF.

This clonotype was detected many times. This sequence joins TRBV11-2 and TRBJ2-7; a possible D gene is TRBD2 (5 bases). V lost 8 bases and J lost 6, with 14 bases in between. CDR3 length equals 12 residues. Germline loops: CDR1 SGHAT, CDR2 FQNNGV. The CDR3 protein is CASSGERGEQYF. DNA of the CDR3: TGTGCCAGCTCCGGGGAACGTGGCGAGCAGTACTTC.